This T cell receptor beta chain came from a study of OX40 agonist ivuxolimab in advanced cancers. Germline-derived CDR1 and CDR2 are LGHNA and YSLEER. The CDR3 contains 15 residues. V was trimmed by 6 bases and J by 1 base, leaving 15 bases between them. The protocol was immunoSEQ multiplex PCR, while the TCRdb copy is restricted to in-frame clones and leaves out a portion. The top ten hold roughly 8.7% of the sample, which has approximately 80,000 clones, about 90% seen once. Notes on this clone: Its antigen remains unidentified.

General observations from the study: Researchers report that CD8+ T cells had, on average, more expanded clones than CD4+.

The sequencing here drew on CD4+ or CD8+ T cells sorted from blood, taken in a trial of the OX40 agonist ivuxolimab. The genes are TRBV4-3 and TRBJ1-1; a possible D gene is TRBD1 (5 bases). The sequence derives from an adult with an advanced solid tumor such as melanoma, head and neck, liver or kidney cancer. The CDR3 loop is CASSWGSDGNTEAFF. DNA for the CDR3: TGCGCCAGCAGTTGGGGCAGTGACGGGAACACTGAAGCTTTCTTT.